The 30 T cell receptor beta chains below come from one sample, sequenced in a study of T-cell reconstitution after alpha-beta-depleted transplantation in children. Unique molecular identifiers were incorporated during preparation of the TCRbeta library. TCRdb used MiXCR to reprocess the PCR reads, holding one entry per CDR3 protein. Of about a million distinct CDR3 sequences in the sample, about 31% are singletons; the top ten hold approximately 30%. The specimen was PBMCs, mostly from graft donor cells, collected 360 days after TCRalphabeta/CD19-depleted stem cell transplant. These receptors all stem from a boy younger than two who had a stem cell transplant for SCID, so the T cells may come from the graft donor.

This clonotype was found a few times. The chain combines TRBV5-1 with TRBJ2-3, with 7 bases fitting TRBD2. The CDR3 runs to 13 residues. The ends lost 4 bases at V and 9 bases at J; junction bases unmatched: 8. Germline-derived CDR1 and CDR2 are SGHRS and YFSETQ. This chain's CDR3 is CASSLTGDYTQYF. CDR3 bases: TGCGCCAGCAGCCTCACCGGGGACTACACGCAGTATTTT.

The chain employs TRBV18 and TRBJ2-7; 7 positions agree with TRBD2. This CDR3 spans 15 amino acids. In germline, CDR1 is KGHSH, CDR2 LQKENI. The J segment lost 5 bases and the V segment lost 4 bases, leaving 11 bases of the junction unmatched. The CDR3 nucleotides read TGTGCCAGCTCACTCGGGGGGTCTCGCTACAACGAGCAGTACTTC. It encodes CASSLGGSRYNEQYF.

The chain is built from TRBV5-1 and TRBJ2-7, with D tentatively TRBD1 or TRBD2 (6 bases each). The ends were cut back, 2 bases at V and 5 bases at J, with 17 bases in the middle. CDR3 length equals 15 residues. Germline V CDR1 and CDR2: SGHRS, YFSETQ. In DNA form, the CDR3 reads TGCGCCAGCAGCTTAGGGGGGCCGGTAGAACACGAGCAGTACTTC. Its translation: CASSLGGPVEHEQYF. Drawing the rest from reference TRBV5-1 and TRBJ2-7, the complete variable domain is KAGVTQTPRYLIKTRGQQVTLSCSPISGHRSVSWYQQTPGQGLQFLFEYFSETQRNKGNFPGRFSGRQFSNSRSEMNVSTLELGDSALYLCASSLGGPVEHEQYFGPGTRLTVT.

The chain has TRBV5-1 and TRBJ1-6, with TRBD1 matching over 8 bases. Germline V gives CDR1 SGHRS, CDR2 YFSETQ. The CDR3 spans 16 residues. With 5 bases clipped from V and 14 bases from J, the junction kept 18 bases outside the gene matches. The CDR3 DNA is TGCGCCAGCAGTTCGACCCGGGACAGGTGGAGGGAGGCCCTCCACTTT. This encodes CASSSTRDRWREALHF.

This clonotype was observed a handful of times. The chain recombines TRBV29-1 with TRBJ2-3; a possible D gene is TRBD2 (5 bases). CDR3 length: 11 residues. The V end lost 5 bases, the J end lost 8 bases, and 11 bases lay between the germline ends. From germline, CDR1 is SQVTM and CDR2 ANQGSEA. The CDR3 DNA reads TGCAGCGTTCGCCTCGCGGGTACGCAGTATTTT. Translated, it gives CSVRLAGTQYF.

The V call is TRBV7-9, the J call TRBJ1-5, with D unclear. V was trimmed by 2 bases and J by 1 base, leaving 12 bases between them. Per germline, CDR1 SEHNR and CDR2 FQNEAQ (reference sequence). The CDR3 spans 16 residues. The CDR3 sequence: CASSLSQLGSNQPQHF. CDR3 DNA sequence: TGTGCCAGCAGCTTAAGCCAGCTAGGGAGCAATCAGCCCCAGCATTTT.

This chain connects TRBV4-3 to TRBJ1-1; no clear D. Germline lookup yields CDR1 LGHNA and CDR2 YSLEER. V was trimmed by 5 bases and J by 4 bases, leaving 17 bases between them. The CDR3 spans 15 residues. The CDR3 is CASSKTLDGSTEAFF. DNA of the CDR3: TGCGCCAGCAGCAAAACACTAGACGGCAGCACTGAAGCTTTCTTT.

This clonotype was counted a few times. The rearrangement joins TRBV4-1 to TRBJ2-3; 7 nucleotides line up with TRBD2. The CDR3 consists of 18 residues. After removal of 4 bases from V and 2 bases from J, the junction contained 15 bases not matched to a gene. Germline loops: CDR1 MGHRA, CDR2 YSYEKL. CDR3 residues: CASSLKRGSLSSTDTQYF. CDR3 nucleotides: TGCGCCAGCAGCCTCAAGCGGGGCAGTCTATCCTCCACAGATACGCAGTATTTT.

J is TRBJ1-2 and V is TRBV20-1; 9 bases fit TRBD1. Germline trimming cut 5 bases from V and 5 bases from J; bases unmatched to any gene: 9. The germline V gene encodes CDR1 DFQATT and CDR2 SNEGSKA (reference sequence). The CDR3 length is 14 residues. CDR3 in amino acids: CSARRDRGSYGYTF. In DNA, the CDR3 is TGCAGTGCTCGACGTGACAGGGGGAGTTATGGCTACACCTTC.

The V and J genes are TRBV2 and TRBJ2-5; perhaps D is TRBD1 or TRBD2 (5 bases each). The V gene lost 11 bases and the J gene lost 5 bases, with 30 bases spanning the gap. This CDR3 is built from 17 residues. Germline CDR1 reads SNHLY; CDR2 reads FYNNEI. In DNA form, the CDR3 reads TGTGCCTTCTTGCTTGGATTCGGGCAGGGACGCCGGGAGACCCAGTACTTC. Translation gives CAFLLGFGQGRRETQYF.

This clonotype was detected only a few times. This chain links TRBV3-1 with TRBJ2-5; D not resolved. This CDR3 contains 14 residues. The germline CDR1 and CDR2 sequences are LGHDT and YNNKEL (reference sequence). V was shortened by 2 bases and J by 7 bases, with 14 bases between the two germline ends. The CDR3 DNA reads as TGTGCCAGCAGCCAAACATTAGGGTCAGGGACCCAGTACTTC. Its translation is CASSQTLGSGTQYF.

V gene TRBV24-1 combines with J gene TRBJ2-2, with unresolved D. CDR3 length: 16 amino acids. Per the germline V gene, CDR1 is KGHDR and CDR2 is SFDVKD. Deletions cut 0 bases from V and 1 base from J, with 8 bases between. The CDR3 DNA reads TGTGCCACCAGTGATTTGGGTAGAGAGAACACCGGGGAGCTGTTTTTT. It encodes CATSDLGRENTGELFF.

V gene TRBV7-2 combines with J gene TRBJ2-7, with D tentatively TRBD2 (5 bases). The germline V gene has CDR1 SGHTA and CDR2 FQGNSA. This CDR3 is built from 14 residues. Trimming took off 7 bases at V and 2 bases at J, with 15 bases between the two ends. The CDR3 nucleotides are TGTGCCAGCACCTTCGGACTGGAAGCCTACGAGCAGTACTTC. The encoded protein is CASTFGLEAYEQYF.

The CDR3 is CASSQDETGWETQYF. The CDR3 DNA reads as TGTGCCAGCAGCCAAGACGAGACAGGGTGGGAGACCCAGTACTTC. J is TRBJ2-5 and V is TRBV14; 7 bases line up with TRBD1. The CDR3 has 15 amino acids. J was trimmed by 5 bases and V by 0 bases; bases with no gene match: 6. Germline loops: CDR1 SGHDN, CDR2 FVKESK.

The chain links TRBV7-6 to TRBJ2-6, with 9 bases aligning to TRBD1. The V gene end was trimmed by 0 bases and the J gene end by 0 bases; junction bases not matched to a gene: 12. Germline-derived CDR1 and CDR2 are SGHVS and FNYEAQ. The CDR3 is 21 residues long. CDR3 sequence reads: CASSLATRDRDYNSGANVLTF. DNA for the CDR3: TGTGCCAGCAGCTTAGCGACCCGGGACAGGGATTATAACTCTGGGGCCAACGTCCTGACTTTC.

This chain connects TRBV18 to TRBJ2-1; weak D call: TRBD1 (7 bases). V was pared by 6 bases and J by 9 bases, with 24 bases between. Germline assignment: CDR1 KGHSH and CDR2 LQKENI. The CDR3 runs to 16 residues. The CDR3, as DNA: TGTGCCAGCTCCCCCCGACAGGGCCCGGGAGTAGGTGAGCAGTTCTTC. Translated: CASSPRQGPGVGEQFF.

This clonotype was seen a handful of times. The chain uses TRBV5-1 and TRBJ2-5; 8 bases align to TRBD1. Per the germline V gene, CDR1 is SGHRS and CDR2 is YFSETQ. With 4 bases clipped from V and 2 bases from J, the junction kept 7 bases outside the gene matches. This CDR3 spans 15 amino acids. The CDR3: CASSMSQGGQETQYF. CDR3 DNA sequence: TGCGCCAGCAGCATGTCACAGGGGGGACAAGAGACCCAGTACTTC.

CDR3 protein: CSVEHTRGNSYEQYF. The CDR3 DNA follows: TGCAGCGTTGAGCATACCAGGGGGAACTCCTACGAGCAGTACTTC. The rearrangement joins TRBV29-1 to TRBJ2-7; TRBD1 agrees at 7 bases. The length of the CDR3 is 15 residues. CDR1 and CDR2 (germline): SQVTM, ANQGSEA. Losses at the gene ends were 3 bases for V and 0 bases for J; bases not matched to a gene: 8.

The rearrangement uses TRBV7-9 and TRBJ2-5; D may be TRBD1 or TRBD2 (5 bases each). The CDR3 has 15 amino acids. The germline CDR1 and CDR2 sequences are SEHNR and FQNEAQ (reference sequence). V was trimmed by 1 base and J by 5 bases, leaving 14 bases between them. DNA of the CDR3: TGTGCCAGCAGCTTAGGGGACCCCCTCAGGGAGACCCAGTACTTC. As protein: CASSLGDPLRETQYF.

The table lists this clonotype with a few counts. This CDR3 reads CASSFGDSPLHF. CDR3 DNA sequence: TGTGCCAGCAGTTTTGGGGATTCACCCCTCCACTTT. This chain links TRBV12-3 or TRBV12-4 with TRBJ1-6; unclear D gene. The CDR3 has 12 amino acids. V lost 3 bases and J 8 bases, leaving 5 bases between the germline ends.

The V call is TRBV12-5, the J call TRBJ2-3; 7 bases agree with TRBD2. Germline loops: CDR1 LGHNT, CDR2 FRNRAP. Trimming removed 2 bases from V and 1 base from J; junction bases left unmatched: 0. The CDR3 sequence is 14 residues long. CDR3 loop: CASGLSGGTDTQYF. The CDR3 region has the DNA TGTGCTAGTGGTTTGAGCGGGGGCACAGATACGCAGTATTTT. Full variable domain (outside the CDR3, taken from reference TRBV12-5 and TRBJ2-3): DARVTQTPRHKVTEMGQEVTMRCQPILGHNTVFWYRQTMMQGLELLAYFRNRAPLDDSGMPKDRFSAEMPDATLATLKIQPSEPRDSAVYFCASGLSGGTDTQYFGPGTRLTVL.

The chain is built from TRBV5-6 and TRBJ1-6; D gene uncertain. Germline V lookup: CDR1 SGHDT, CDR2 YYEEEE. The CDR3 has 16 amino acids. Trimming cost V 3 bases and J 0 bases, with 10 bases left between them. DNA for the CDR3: TGTGCCAGCAGCTCTCGTCGGAGCTCCTATAATTCACCCCTCCACTTT. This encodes CASSSRRSSYNSPLHF.

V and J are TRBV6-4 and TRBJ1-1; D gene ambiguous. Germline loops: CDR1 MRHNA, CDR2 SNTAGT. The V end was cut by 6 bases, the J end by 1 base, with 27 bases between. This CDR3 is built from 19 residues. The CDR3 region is CASRGLQSRNSTPNTEAFF. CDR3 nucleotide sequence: TGTGCCAGCAGAGGGCTGCAATCCCGAAATTCGACCCCGAACACTGAAGCTTTCTTT.

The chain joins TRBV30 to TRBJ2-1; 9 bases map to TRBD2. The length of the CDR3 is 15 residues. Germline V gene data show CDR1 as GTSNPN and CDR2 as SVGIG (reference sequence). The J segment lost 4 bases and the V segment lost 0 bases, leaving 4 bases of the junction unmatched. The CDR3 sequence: CAWSVASGMYNEQFF. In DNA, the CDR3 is TGTGCCTGGAGTGTGGCTAGCGGGATGTACAATGAGCAGTTCTTC.

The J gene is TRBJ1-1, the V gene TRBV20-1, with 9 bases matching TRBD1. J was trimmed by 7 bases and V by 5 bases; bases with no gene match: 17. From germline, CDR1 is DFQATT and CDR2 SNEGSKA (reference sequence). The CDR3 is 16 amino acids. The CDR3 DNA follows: TGCAGTGCTTTACCGACCGGACAGGGGTTAGGAAGTGAAGCTTTCTTT. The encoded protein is CSALPTGQGLGSEAFF.

The CDR3 sequence is CASSPGIYYGYTF. CDR3 in DNA: TGTGCCAGCAGTCCCGGGATTTACTATGGCTACACCTTC. The chain couples TRBV12-3 or TRBV12-4 to TRBJ1-2; D gene uncertain. CDR3 length: 13 residues. The V gene lost 5 bases and the J gene lost 3 bases, with 10 bases spanning the gap.

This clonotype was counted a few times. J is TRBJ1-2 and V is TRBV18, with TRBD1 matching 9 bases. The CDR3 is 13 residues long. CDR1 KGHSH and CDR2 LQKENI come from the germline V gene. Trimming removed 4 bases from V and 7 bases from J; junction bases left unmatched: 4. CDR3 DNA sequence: TGTGCCAGCTCACTCGGGACAGGGAGTGGCTACACCTTC. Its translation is CASSLGTGSGYTF. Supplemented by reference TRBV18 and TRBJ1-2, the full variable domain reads NAGVMQNPRHLVRRRGQEARLRCSPMKGHSHVYWYRQLPEEGLKFMVYLQKENIIDESGMPKERFSAEFPKEGPSILRIQQVVRGDSAAYFCASSLGTGSGYTFGSGTRLTVV.

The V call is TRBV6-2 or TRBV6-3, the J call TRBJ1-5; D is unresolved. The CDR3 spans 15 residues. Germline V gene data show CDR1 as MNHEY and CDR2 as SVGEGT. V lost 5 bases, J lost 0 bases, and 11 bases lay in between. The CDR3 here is CASSPPSYSNQPQHF. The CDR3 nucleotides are TGTGCCAGCAGTCCACCAAGTTATAGCAATCAGCCCCAGCATTTT.

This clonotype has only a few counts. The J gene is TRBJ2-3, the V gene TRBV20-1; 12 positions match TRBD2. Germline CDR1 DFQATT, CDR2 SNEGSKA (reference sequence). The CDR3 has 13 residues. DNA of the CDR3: TGCAGCCTGCTAGCGGGGGGGCGAGATACGCAGTATTTT. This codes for CSLLAGGRDTQYF.

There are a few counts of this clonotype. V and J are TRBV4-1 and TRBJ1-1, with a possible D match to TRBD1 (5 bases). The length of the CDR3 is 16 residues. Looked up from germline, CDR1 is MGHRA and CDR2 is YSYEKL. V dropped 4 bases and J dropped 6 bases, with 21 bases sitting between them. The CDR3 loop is CASSLLGGNPLPEAFF. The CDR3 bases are TGCGCCAGCAGCCTCCTCGGGGGGAATCCCCTTCCTGAAGCTTTCTTT.